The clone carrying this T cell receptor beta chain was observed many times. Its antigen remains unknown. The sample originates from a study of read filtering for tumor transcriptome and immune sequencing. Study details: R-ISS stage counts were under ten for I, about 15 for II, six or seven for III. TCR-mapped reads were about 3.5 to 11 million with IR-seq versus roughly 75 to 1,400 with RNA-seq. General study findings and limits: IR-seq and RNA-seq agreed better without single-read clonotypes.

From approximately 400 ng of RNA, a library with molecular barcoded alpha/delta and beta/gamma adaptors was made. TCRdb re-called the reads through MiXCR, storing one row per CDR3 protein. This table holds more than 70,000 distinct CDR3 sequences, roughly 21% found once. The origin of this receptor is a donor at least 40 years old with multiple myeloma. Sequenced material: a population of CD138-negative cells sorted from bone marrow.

CDR3 nucleotide sequence: TGCAGCGTGACGGAAGCCTATGGCTACACCTTC. This codes for CSVTEAYGYTF. The rearrangement links TRBV29-1 to TRBJ1-2, with D hard to call. This CDR3 is 11 amino acids long. Trimming pared 6 bases from V and 4 bases from J, leaving 9 bases between. Germline V gene lookup returns CDR1 SQVTM and CDR2 ANQGSEA. Using reference TRBV29-1 and TRBJ1-2 for the parts outside the CDR3, the full variable domain is SAVISQKPSRDICQRGTSLTIQCQVDSQVTMMFWYRQQPGQSLTLIATANQGSEATYESGFVIDKFPISRPNLTFSTLTVSNMSPEDSSIYLCSVTEAYGYTFGSGTRLTVV.